The 9 T cell receptor beta chains listed next were all sequenced from one sample in a study of shared clonotypes between healthy human individuals. Assay: immunoSEQ multiplex PCR; the TCRdb copy retains only in-frame clones and omits some. The sample includes approximately 980,000 clones, approximately 76% of them seen just once. Sequenced sample: memory CD4+ T cells sorted from blood. Subset here: CD45RA-negative fraction. These receptors came from a man in his late teens or twenties in good health.

A word on this clone: This specimen includes other DNA sequences encoding the same CDR3. This rearrangement joins TRBV5-1 to TRBJ1-1; unclear D gene. The CDR3 contains 14 residues. Per germline, CDR1 SGHRS and CDR2 YFSETQ. Deletions cut 0 bases from V and 2 bases from J, with 8 bases between. The CDR3 protein is CASSLATANTEAFF. The CDR3 DNA is TGCGCCAGCAGCTTGGCAACGGCTAACACTGAAGCTTTCTTT.

The gene calls are TRBV19 and TRBJ1-5, with 11 bases lining up with TRBD1. Germline CDR1 reads LNHDA; CDR2 reads SQIVND (reference sequence). CDR3 length equals 15 residues. Trimming took 8 bases from V and 2 from J; bases not matched to a gene: 5. DNA for the CDR3: TGTGCCAGTGGCGGACAGGGGGCCGGCAATCAGCCCCAGCATTTT. Translation gives CASGGQGAGNQPQHF.

With regard to this clone: The same CDR3 also results from other DNA sequences found in this sample. The CDR3 sequence is CASSLRETQYF. The CDR3 DNA reads TGTGCCAGCAGCCTTCGAGAGACCCAGTACTTC. This sequence joins TRBV28 and TRBJ2-5; no clear D gene. This CDR3 contains 11 residues. With 6 bases removed from V and 4 bases from J, the gap between germline ends came to 6 bases. The germline gives CDR1 MDHEN, CDR2 SYDVKM.

This clone was detected a few times. The chain uses TRBV7-8 and TRBJ2-7; 12 bases map to TRBD2. Germline CDR1 SGHVS, CDR2 FQNEAQ. Trimming removed 3 bases from V and 0 bases from J; junction bases left unmatched: 0. The CDR3 runs 15 residues. The CDR3 sequence is CASSLTSGSSYEQYF. CDR3 nucleotide sequence: TGTGCCAGCAGCTTGACTAGCGGGAGCTCCTACGAGCAGTACTTC.

With respect to this clone: A read error may explain this, as a much larger clone is one base away. The chain employs TRBV4-3 and TRBJ1-6; TRBD1 aligns across 8 bases. With V trimmed by 1 base and J by 5 bases, 1 base remained unmatched. The CDR3 has 15 amino acids. Germline values: CDR1 LGHNA, CDR2 YSLEER. The CDR3 loop reads CASSQGDRNNSPLHF. The DNA of the CDR3 is TGCGCCAGCAGCCAAGGGGACAGGAATAATTCACCCCTCCACTTT.

The chain combines TRBV19 with TRBJ2-5, with D possibly TRBD1 on 5 matching bases. Deletions cut 4 bases from V and 5 bases from J, with 14 bases between. The CDR3 consists of 14 residues. Germline V gives CDR1 LNHDA, CDR2 SQIVND (reference sequence). CDR3 nucleotides: TGTGCCAGTAGTACCGACCAGGGCCGGGAGACCCAGTACTTC. It translates to CASSTDQGRETQYF.

The chain carries TRBV10-1 and TRBJ2-7; tentatively, D is TRBD2 (5 bases). Germline CDR1 reads WNHNN; CDR2 reads SYGVQD (reference sequence). This CDR3 is 16 amino acids long. The V gene lost 0 bases and the J gene lost 2 bases, with 14 bases spanning the gap. CDR3 DNA sequence: TGCGCCAGCAGTGAGTCGCGGACTGTTGCCCCCTACGAGCAGTACTTC. Translation: CASSESRTVAPYEQYF.

This clone was seen a single time. The gene calls are TRBV7-2 and TRBJ2-7; D is unresolved. The V end was cut by 3 bases, the J end by 3 bases, with 9 bases between. This CDR3 is 13 amino acids long. Germline-derived CDR1 and CDR2 are SGHTA and FQGNSA. The CDR3 DNA sequence: TGTGCCAGCAGCTTTGGGGATATCTACGAGCAGTACTTC. Amino acid sequence: CASSFGDIYEQYF.

The chain's CDR3 is CASSSLRDYPYNEQFF. The CDR3 DNA reads as TGTGCCAGCAGCTCATTACGGGACTACCCTTACAATGAGCAGTTCTTC. The rearrangement links TRBV5-4 to TRBJ2-1, with TRBD2 identical over 7 bases. This CDR3 has 16 amino acids. V was clipped by 3 bases and J by 4 bases; unmatched bases: 10. CDR1 is SGHNT and CDR2 is YYREEE in the germline V gene (reference sequence).